This TCR beta chain emerged from a study of blood T cell repertoires in COVID-19. Study overall: Donors in the United States, Italy and Spain gave samples during acute or convalescent COVID-19.

V shed 7 bases and J shed 5 bases, with 15 bases lying between them. Germline V gene lookup returns CDR1 MDHEN and CDR2 SYDVKM. This CDR3 spans 14 amino acids. Authors' processing steps: How many nucleated cells were present was estimated from reference gene primer amplification. Profiled with immunoSEQ multiplex PCR; TCRdb holds only in-frame clones, not every one. D and trimming come from the DNA, and the V and J calls and clone size come from that table. The data hold approximately 300,000 clones, with approximately 92% observed a single time. Grouping used clinical history reported by participants in a survey and questionnaire.

This chain uses TRBV28 with TRBJ1-5; D remains unclear. Sequencing was done on a sample of PBMCs or T cells enriched from blood (not recorded which). This receptor was taken from a woman in her thirties who had recovered from COVID-19. In DNA form, the CDR3 reads TGTGCCAGCACGGTAGTAACAGCTCATCAGCCCCAGCATTTT. It codes for CASTVVTAHQPQHF.